One and the same sample provided the 24 T cell receptor beta chains below, sequenced in a study of neurological immune-mediated disorders. The time point denotes: longitudinal time-point 3. TCRdb redid the calling of the 5' RACE reads with MiXCR, one entry per CDR3 protein. In the table there are roughly 100,000 distinct CDR3 sequences, 9.5% to 14% of which are singletons. The sequencing sample was made of PBMCs. The receptor source for this set is a female donor with HTLV-1-associated myelopathy (HAM/TSP).

The rearrangement joins TRBV19 to TRBJ2-1, with 9 bases fitting TRBD1. CDR1 is LNHDA, CDR2 SQIVND, per germline (reference sequence). The length of the CDR3 is 14 residues. Trimming took 10 bases from V and 7 from J; bases not matched to a gene: 11. The CDR3 DNA follows: TGTGCCATTAGAGGACAGGGGCCCGGTAATGAGCAGTTCTTC. Residues: CAIRGQGPGNEQFF.

This clonotype was counted many times. The rearrangement uses TRBV5-1 and TRBJ1-3; no firm D call. This CDR3 is 14 amino acids long. V was clipped by 0 bases and J by 0 bases, with 4 bases between them. Germline V gene data show CDR1 as SGHRS and CDR2 as YFSETQ. The chain's CDR3 is CASSLGDSGNTIYF. The CDR3 bases are TGCGCCAGCAGCTTGGGAGACTCTGGAAACACCATATATTTT.

This clonotype was found many times. V gene TRBV9 combines with J gene TRBJ2-5; 12 positions agree with TRBD1. The CDR3 contains 16 residues. J lost 0 bases, V lost 4 bases, and 4 bases had no gene match. CDR1 is SGDLS, CDR2 YYNGEE, per germline. The CDR3 bases are TGTGCCAGCAGCCCAAGGGACAGGGGGCACCAAGAGACCCAGTACTTC. Translating gives CASSPRDRGHQETQYF.

This chain connects TRBV20-1 to TRBJ2-7, with D maybe TRBD1 (6 bases). In germline, CDR1 is DFQATT, CDR2 SNEGSKA (reference sequence). The germline V and J ends were trimmed by 5 bases and 2 bases, with 13 bases remaining between them. CDR3 length equals 13 residues. This CDR3 is CSALLQGPYEQYF. CDR3 bases: TGCAGTGCTCTCTTACAGGGACCCTACGAGCAGTACTTC.

This clonotype has just a few counts. Written as DNA, the CDR3 is TGTGCCAGCAGTTACTCGCGGACAGGGTACACTGAAGCTTTCTTT. Its protein product is CASSYSRTGYTEAFF. The chain combines TRBV6-5 with TRBJ1-1, with TRBD1 matching 8 bases. The length of the CDR3 is 15 residues. Unmatched junction bases numbered 3, after V lost 0 bases and J lost 3 bases. The germline V gene has CDR1 MNHEY and CDR2 SVGAGI.

Many counts were recorded for this clonotype. The chain is built from TRBV7-8 and TRBJ2-3, with D perhaps matching TRBD1 or TRBD2 (6 bases each). The CDR3 runs to 17 residues. Germline assignment: CDR1 SGHVS and CDR2 FQNEAQ. V was shortened by 5 bases and J by 4 bases, with 22 bases between the two germline ends. The CDR3 sequence is CASSPYLGGKAADTQYF. DNA for the CDR3: TGTGCCAGCAGCCCCTACCTAGGGGGGAAGGCGGCAGATACGCAGTATTTT. Combining the CDR3 with reference TRBV7-8 and TRBJ2-3 gives the whole variable domain GAGVSQSPRYKVAKRGQDVALRCDPISGHVSLFWYQQALGQGPEFLTYFQNEAQLDKSGLPSDRFFAERPEGSVSTLKIQRTQQEDSAVYLCASSPYLGGKAADTQYFGPGTRLTVL.

The sample holds a few counts of this clonotype. A read error is possible here, since a much larger clone lies one base away. The V and J genes are TRBV20-1 and TRBJ2-3, with D perhaps TRBD1 (6 bases). Looked up from germline, CDR1 is DFQATT and CDR2 is SNEGSKA (reference sequence). The V gene lost 5 bases and the J gene lost 2 bases, with 11 bases spanning the gap. The CDR3 extends over 13 amino acids. The CDR3 coding sequence is TGCAGTGCTTTCTACAGGGTCACAGATACGCAGTATTTT. Encoded protein: CSAFYRVTDTQYF.

This clonotype was recorded at least ten times. This sequence joins TRBV12-5 and TRBJ2-3; perhaps D is TRBD1 or TRBD2 (6 bases each). V lost 0 bases, J lost 0 bases, and 10 bases lay in between. Germline assignment: CDR1 LGHNT and CDR2 FRNRAP. The CDR3 consists of 16 residues. The CDR3 region is CASGLVRGGSTDTQYF. In DNA, the CDR3 is TGTGCTAGTGGTTTGGTACGAGGGGGGAGCACAGATACGCAGTATTTT.

There are many counts of this clonotype. The chain uses TRBV10-3 and TRBJ2-5; D may be TRBD2 (5 bases). Germline CDR1 is ENHRY and CDR2 is SYGVKD. V was cut by 3 bases and J by 1 base, with 12 bases left in between. The CDR3 runs 15 residues. The CDR3 region is CAISDPAGTQETQYF. CDR3 in DNA: TGTGCCATCAGTGACCCTGCGGGCACCCAAGAGACCCAGTACTTC.

This clonotype has at least ten counts. The chain combines TRBV5-1 with TRBJ2-1; 7 bases map to TRBD1. The CDR3 loop spans 16 amino acids. Germline V gene lookup returns CDR1 SGHRS and CDR2 YFSETQ. V shed 2 bases, J shed 0 bases, and the junction held 5 bases outside the gene matches. The CDR3 sequence is CASSFQGQSSYNEQFF. The CDR3 coding sequence is TGCGCCAGCAGCTTCCAGGGACAGAGCTCCTACAATGAGCAGTTCTTC.

This clonotype has a count of ten or more. V usage is TRBV28 and J usage is TRBJ2-1, with 7 bases fitting TRBD2. The CDR3 has 19 amino acids. CDR1 MDHEN and CDR2 SYDVKM come from the germline V gene. V lost 7 bases to trimming and J lost 0 bases; unmatched junction nucleotides: 18. The CDR3 nucleotides read TGTGCCAGCAATTCCGAGGCTAGCGGATACCGAAGCTCCTACAATGAGCAGTTCTTC. This codes for CASNSEASGYRSSYNEQFF.

This clonotype was detected ten times or more. This chain links TRBV5-6 with TRBJ2-5; D may be TRBD1 (7 bases). The CDR3 extends over 15 amino acids. With 4 bases removed from V and 5 bases from J, the gap between germline ends came to 18 bases. Germline-derived CDR1 and CDR2 are SGHDT and YYEEEE. In DNA, the CDR3 is TGTGCCAGCAGCGATGTAGGAGGGGGCGGGGAGACCCAGTACTTC. Its protein product is CASSDVGGGGETQYF.

The sample holds many counts of this clonotype. The V and J genes are TRBV4-2 and TRBJ2-4, with 15 bases that match TRBD2. V trimming: 4 bases; J trimming: 8 bases; junction bases outside the gene matches: 15. There are 19 residues in the CDR3. Germline V lookup: CDR1 LGHNA, CDR2 YNFKEQ. The CDR3, as DNA: TGTGCCAGCAGCCCCTTGGCCGGACTAGCGGGGGGGCTGGGAGACATTCAGTACTTC. Translation gives CASSPLAGLAGGLGDIQYF.

This clonotype was observed many times. This rearrangement joins TRBV6-5 to TRBJ1-4; no firm D call. The germline V gene has CDR1 MNHEY and CDR2 SVGAGI. The CDR3 length is 15 residues. The germline V and J ends were trimmed by 7 bases and 7 bases, with 19 bases remaining between them. CDR3 region: CASNKLRARPEKLFF. CDR3 DNA sequence: TGTGCCAGCAACAAACTGCGGGCTAGACCTGAAAAACTGTTTTTT.

This clonotype was counted at least ten times. V gene TRBV20-1 combines with J gene TRBJ2-4; a weak D match, TRBD1 (5 bases). The germline V gene has CDR1 DFQATT and CDR2 SNEGSKA (reference sequence). The length of the CDR3 is 15 residues. V shed 3 bases and J shed 0 bases, with 12 bases lying between them. For the CDR3, the DNA is TGCAGTGCTAGCAAGGGGTCACCAGCCAAAAACATTCAGTACTTC. It encodes CSASKGSPAKNIQYF.

This clonotype was seen ten or more times. The chain uses TRBV13 and TRBJ2-3, with TRBD2 as a possible D gene (6 bases). The CDR3 consists of 16 residues. Germline values: CDR1 PRHDT, CDR2 FYEKMQ (reference sequence). Trimming left V 3 bases short and J 4 bases short, with 17 bases between. The CDR3 nucleotides are TGTGCCAGCAGCTTTGGGTCTATTTCGGGGGCAGATACGCAGTATTTT. Its translation: CASSFGSISGADTQYF.

This clonotype was picked up many times. V is TRBV10-3 and J is TRBJ2-1; possibly TRBD1 or TRBD2 for D (5 bases each). Germline V gives CDR1 ENHRY, CDR2 SYGVKD. CDR3 length: 15 residues. Trimming took off 6 bases at V and 2 bases at J, with 14 bases between the two ends. The CDR3 is CAIRSGTATYNEQFF. The CDR3 bases are TGTGCCATCAGGTCCGGGACGGCAACCTACAATGAGCAGTTCTTC.

There are many counts of this clonotype. The V and J genes are TRBV28 and TRBJ2-7; D not resolved. V was trimmed by 8 bases and J by 5 bases, leaving 13 bases between them. Germline loops: CDR1 MDHEN, CDR2 SYDVKM. The CDR3 is 12 amino acids. Written as DNA, the CDR3 is TGTGCCAGCCGTTCCTCGGGCCACGAGCAGTACTTC. Residues: CASRSSGHEQYF. The complete variable domain, with remaining parts taken from reference TRBV28 and TRBJ2-7, reads DVKVTQSSRYLVKRTGEKVFLECVQDMDHENMFWYRQDPGLGLRLIYFSYDVKMKEKGDIPEGYSVSREKKERFSLILESASTNQTSMYLCASRSSGHEQYFGPGTRLTVT.

This clonotype was counted a single time. The V and J genes are TRBV11-2 and TRBJ2-3; TRBD2 might be the D (6 bases). CDR3 length: 16 amino acids. With 10 bases removed from V and 2 bases from J, the gap between germline ends came to 22 bases. From germline, CDR1 is SGHAT and CDR2 FQNNGV. Written as DNA, the CDR3 is TGTGCCACCATGGCTGCGGTGCGGGGCCCCACAGATACGCAGTATTTT. Its translation is CATMAAVRGPTDTQYF.

This clonotype was found many times. V gene TRBV27 combines with J gene TRBJ2-7; 9 bases match TRBD1. Germline trimming cut 1 base from V and 7 bases from J; bases unmatched to any gene: 14. The CDR3 runs 17 residues. CDR1 MNHEY and CDR2 SMNVEV come from the germline V gene (reference sequence). The CDR3 nucleotides read TGTGCCAGCAGTTTATTGCATCCGGGACAGGGACACTCGGAGCAGTACTTC. This gives the protein CASSLLHPGQGHSEQYF.

In this sample, this clonotype turned up a few times. The V gene is TRBV20-1, the J gene TRBJ2-3, with 11 bases fitting TRBD2. V gave up 0 bases and J gave up 2 bases; unmatched junction bases: 10. Germline values: CDR1 DFQATT, CDR2 SNEGSKA (reference sequence). The CDR3 totals 18 residues. CDR3 DNA: TGCAGTGCTAGAGATCTTACTAGCGGGGGAGGATACACAGATACGCAGTATTTT. It translates to CSARDLTSGGGYTDTQYF.

This sequence joins TRBV28 and TRBJ2-6, with D perhaps assigned TRBD1 or TRBD2 (7 bases each). Between the trimmed V and J ends, which lost 3 bases and 2 bases, there was a span of 14 bases. This CDR3 is 17 amino acids long. Germline loops: CDR1 MDHEN, CDR2 SYDVKM. The CDR3 DNA is TGTGCCAGCAGTTTCAGGGGGGGCGTCCCTGGGGCCAACGTCCTGACTTTC. Encoded protein: CASSFRGGVPGANVLTF.

This clonotype was detected ten times or more. V usage is TRBV5-1 and J usage is TRBJ2-3; D is perhaps TRBD2 (6 bases). The CDR3 covers 15 residues. The V gene lost 0 bases and the J gene lost 6 bases, with 14 bases spanning the gap. Germline CDR1 and CDR2: SGHRS and YFSETQ. Here the CDR3 reads CASSLDRPAGDTQYF. Here the CDR3 DNA reads TGCGCCAGCAGCTTGGACAGGCCCGCGGGGGATACGCAGTATTTT. Variable domain in full (rest from reference TRBV5-1 and TRBJ2-3): KAGVTQTPRYLIKTRGQQVTLSCSPISGHRSVSWYQQTPGQGLQFLFEYFSETQRNKGNFPGRFSGRQFSNSRSEMNVSTLELGDSALYLCASSLDRPAGDTQYFGPGTRLTVL.

This clonotype was recorded at least ten times. The CDR3 DNA follows: TGTGCCAGCAGCCCGGTCACTAACACTGAAGCTTTCTTT. Its protein is CASSPVTNTEAFF. V usage is TRBV5-5 and J usage is TRBJ1-1, with D unclear. In germline, CDR1 is SGHKS, CDR2 YYEKEE (reference sequence). This CDR3 region has 13 residues. Trimming removed 4 bases from V and 2 bases from J, with 9 bases in between. The whole variable domain, remainder taken from reference TRBV5-5 and TRBJ1-1, is DAGVTQSPTHLIKTRGQQVTLRCSPISGHKSVSWYQQVLGQGPQFIFQYYEKEERGRGNFPDRFSARQFPNYSSELNVNALLLGDSALYLCASSPVTNTEAFFGQGTRLTVV.